This TCR beta chain derives from a study of CD8 T cells in ankylosing spondylitis. Findings of the study overall: Some motif variants were previously reported in reactive arthritis synovial fluid and blood. Made up of 7 to 9 highly homologous variants, a TCR beta motif appeared characteristic of ankylosing spondylitis blood. Matched ankylosing spondylitis synovial fluid reportedly showed significant enrichment of disease-linked clones. Relatively rare in peripheral blood, disease-linked clones were also CD8+.

A few counts support this clonotype. Its specificity is not known. The CDR3 has 16 amino acids. V was pared by 6 bases and J by 6 bases, with 18 bases between. Researchers built TCR beta libraries using quantitative 5'-RACE with molecular barcodes. TCRdb passed the 5' RACE reads through MiXCR, listing each CDR3 protein once. The repertoire includes 650,000 to 800,000 distinct CDR3 sequences, under 20% of them detected once, and 15% to 20% sits in the top ten. The J gene is TRBJ1-6, the V gene TRBV12-3 or TRBV12-4; possibly TRBD1 for D (5 bases). Sequenced input: blood, either unsorted or a sorted T cell fraction (not recorded which). The clonotype comes from a male donor with ankylosing spondylitis. Written as DNA, the CDR3 is TGTGCCAGCAGCGAAGAAATTGGGACGGTTAATTCACCCCTCCACTTT. Amino acids: CASSEEIGTVNSPLHF.